The present entry profiles one TCR beta chain with its context. This sample is drawn from a study of shared clonotypes between healthy human individuals. Across the whole study: A few men and a couple of women, aged 18 to 49, were donors.

For sorted subsets, about 190 ng DNA per replicate equaled roughly 29,000 T cell genomes. Using immunoSEQ multiplex PCR, the repertoire was profiled, and TCRdb retains in-frame clones only, with some absent. The sample lists 500,000 to 550,000 clones, roughly 95% occurring once. The CDR3 length is 15 residues. Germline CDR1 reads MDHEN; CDR2 reads SYDVKM. The ends were cut back, 2 bases at V and 8 bases at J, with 18 bases in the middle. This rearrangement joins TRBV28 to TRBJ1-1, with D maybe TRBD1 (6 bases). The TCR comes from a woman in her twenties or thirties in good health. Material for sequencing was naive CD4+ T cells sorted from blood. The subset is: CD45RA+ positively selected. CDR3 nucleotides: TGTGCCAGCAGTTTACCCGCCAGGGGTGAGAGGGAAGCTTTCTTT. Translated, it gives CASSLPARGEREAFF.